This entry describes one TCR beta chain. CDR3 length: 15 amino acids. From germline, CDR1 is KGHSH and CDR2 LQKENI. Losses at the gene ends were 6 bases for V and 4 bases for J; bases not matched to a gene: 8. PCR primers comprised 60 Vbeta and 13 Jbeta primers. The repertoire was sequenced with immunoSEQ multiplex PCR; TCRdb's copy has only in-frame clones and lacks some. The sample lists fewer than 130,000 clones, approximately 80% occurring once. The data were taken from a study of cytomegalovirus exposure and HLA in healthy donors. The sequence derives from a man aged 25-45 years in good health and CMV-seropositive. This chain links TRBV18 with TRBJ1-2; 10 nucleotides match TRBD1. The sequenced sample was PBMCs. The CDR3 nucleotides read TGTGCCAGCTCCGCGGGGGGACAGGGGACCTATGGCTACACCTTC. It codes for CASSAGGQGTYGYTF.